This T cell receptor (beta chain) was recorded in a study of blood T cell repertoires in COVID-19. Across the study: The United States, Italy and Spain supplied acute and convalescent COVID-19 samples. The cDNA or gDNA used as material had been derived from T cells, B-cell-depleted T cells, or PBMCs.

CDR3 length equals 13 residues. The germline V and J ends were trimmed by 11 bases and 1 base, with 13 bases remaining between them. From germline, CDR1 is MNHEY and CDR2 SMNVEV (reference sequence). Some clones are missing from TCRdb's copy, which holds only in-frame ones; the method was immunoSEQ multiplex PCR. The sample holds a few hundred thousand clones, 86% seen once. The rearrangement links TRBV27 to TRBJ2-3; D not resolved. The specimen was peripheral blood. This receptor was taken from a woman in her twenties or thirties with active or convalescent COVID-19. In nucleotides, the CDR3 is TGTGCCTTCCATCGGAGTTGCACAGATACGCAGTATTTT. It encodes CAFHRSCTDTQYF.